This T cell receptor (beta chain) was observed in a study of blood T cell repertoires in COVID-19. Whole-study context: PBMCs, B-cell-depleted T cells, or T cells were the source of the cDNA or gDNA that made up the material.

V dropped 2 bases and J dropped 6 bases, with 9 bases sitting between them. This CDR3 has 13 residues. Germline values: CDR1 KGHDR, CDR2 SFDVKD. Worth noting for this clone: This CDR3 is also generated by other DNA sequences in the sample.

Source study methods: Estimated nucleated cell counts came from reference gene primer amplification. Only in-frame clones appear in the TCRdb table, and some are missing; sequencing was by immunoSEQ multiplex PCR. The V and J calls and clone size were taken over from that table, and D and trimming were inferred from the DNA. Of some 200,000 clones listed, around 82% were seen once; the top ten hold 5.5% to 8.5%. The sequence derives from a woman in her 70s with acute or convalescent COVID-19. Sequenced: peripheral blood. This chain uses TRBV24-1 with TRBJ1-2; D is unclear. The CDR3 loop is CATSDSVQDGYTF. The CDR3 bases are TGTGCCACCAGTGATTCGGTCCAAGATGGCTACACCTTC.